Listed here are 4 T cell receptor beta chains from one sample, sequenced in a study of blood T cell repertoires in COVID-19. The assay was immunoSEQ multiplex PCR, and TCRdb's table has in-frame clones only and misses some. This table holds roughly 130,000 clones, more than 70% found once. Sequenced input: PBMCs or T cells enriched from blood (not recorded which). These receptors were taken from a man aged 35 to 55 with acute COVID-19.

This clone was detected a few times. The chain recombines TRBV7-8 with TRBJ2-7; possibly TRBD1 for D (5 bases). The CDR3 length is 16 residues. V lost 5 bases and J lost 5, with 22 bases in between. Germline loops: CDR1 SGHVS, CDR2 FQNEAQ. DNA of the CDR3: TGTGCCAGCAGCCCCTCAACGTACAAAGGGGCCCACGAGCAGTACTTC. Its protein product is CASSPSTYKGAHEQYF.

The rearrangement links TRBV27 to TRBJ1-4; 8 nucleotides align to TRBD1. Germline CDR1 is MNHEY and CDR2 is SMNVEV (reference sequence). The V gene end was trimmed by 5 bases and the J gene end by 7 bases; junction bases not matched to a gene: 9. The CDR3 is made up of 15 amino acids. The CDR3 region has the DNA TGTGCCAGCAGTCCCCCAGGGGGCGTCGGTGAAAAACTGTTTTTT. Protein: CASSPPGGVGEKLFF.

In DNA, the CDR3 is TGTGCCAGCTCACCCGGGACAGGGGGCGCAGGGGCCCAAGAGACCCAGTACTTC. It encodes CASSPGTGGAGAQETQYF. The chain is built from TRBV18 and TRBJ2-5; 12 nucleotides agree with TRBD1. The CDR3 has 18 amino acids. Germline trimming cut 3 bases from V and 1 base from J; bases unmatched to any gene: 9. CDR1 and CDR2 (germline): KGHSH, LQKENI.

V is TRBV7-2 and J is TRBJ2-3, with 14 bases aligning to TRBD2. Germline loops: CDR1 SGHTA, CDR2 FQGNSA. This CDR3 is 15 amino acids long. V lost 5 bases, J lost 6 bases, and 4 bases stayed unmatched. CDR3: CASSPRTSGGDTQYF. The CDR3 nucleotides read TGTGCCAGCAGCCCTAGGACTAGCGGGGGGGATACGCAGTATTTT.